The next 17 T cell receptor beta chains were all read from a single sample in a study of T cells in Graves' hyperthyroidism and ophthalmopathy. Using RNA transcripts as the source, TCR beta CDR3 regions were amplified. First-round RT-PCR with HTBI primers amplified the TCR CDR3 region. TCRdb itself ran the multiplex PCR reads through MiXCR, one entry per CDR3 protein. The sample carries more than 450,000 distinct CDR3 sequences, about 14% recorded once. Sequencing input: blood. The receptors here all came from a woman in her forties with Graves' hyperthyroidism.

This clonotype was found many times. The chain couples TRBV6-1 to TRBJ2-5, with no clear D. The CDR3 totals 12 residues. Looked up from germline, CDR1 is MNHNS and CDR2 is SASEGT. V shed 6 bases and J shed 5 bases, with 10 bases lying between them. In DNA form, the CDR3 reads TGTGCCAGCAGAGCAGCTAGGGAGACCCAGTACTTC. Its protein product is CASRAARETQYF.

This clonotype was observed many times. V is TRBV7-8 and J is TRBJ2-1; 7 positions agree with TRBD2. This CDR3 comprises 16 residues. Germline-derived CDR1 and CDR2 are SGHVS and FQNEAQ. V lost 4 bases and J lost 9; bases outside the gene matches: 15. CDR3 protein: CASSSSGIGVDPEQFF. CDR3 sequence (DNA): TGTGCCAGCAGCTCCAGCGGGATTGGCGTCGATCCTGAGCAGTTCTTC.

The V gene is TRBV5-5, the J gene TRBJ2-7; possibly TRBD1 for D (5 bases). Germline V CDR1 and CDR2: SGHKS, YYEKEE (reference sequence). This CDR3 has 15 amino acids. V lost 0 bases and J 5 bases, leaving 15 bases between the germline ends. In DNA, the CDR3 is TGTGCCAGCAGCTTGGTAGAATCGACAGTCCACGAGCAGTACTTC. Translating it yields CASSLVESTVHEQYF. The full variable domain, rest sourced from reference TRBV5-5 and TRBJ2-7, is DAGVTQSPTHLIKTRGQQVTLRCSPISGHKSVSWYQQVLGQGPQFIFQYYEKEERGRGNFPDRFSARQFPNYSSELNVNALLLGDSALYLCASSLVESTVHEQYFGPGTRLTVT.

This clonotype was recorded a few times. The chain is built from TRBV7-9 and TRBJ2-3, with a weak D call TRBD1 (6 bases). The germline CDR1 and CDR2 sequences are SEHNR and FQNEAQ (reference sequence). The V gene lost 4 bases and the J gene lost 6 bases, with 14 bases spanning the gap. The CDR3 has 14 amino acids. CDR3: CASSSSGRGDTQYF. CDR3 coding DNA: TGTGCCAGCAGCTCGTCTGGCAGGGGTGATACGCAGTATTTT.

V usage is TRBV11-2 and J usage is TRBJ2-1, with D perhaps given as TRBD1 or TRBD2 (5 bases each). Per germline, CDR1 SGHAT and CDR2 FQNNGV. Trimming pared 4 bases from V and 5 bases from J, leaving 12 bases between. The CDR3 is 14 amino acids. This CDR3 is CASSSHLGDNEQFF. The CDR3 coding sequence is TGTGCCAGCAGCTCTCACCTGGGGGACAATGAGCAGTTCTTC.

The CDR3 sequence: CASSFPGLGVDEQYF. The CDR3 DNA reads TGTGCCAGCAGTTTTCCCGGACTAGGGGTCGACGAGCAGTACTTC. The V and J genes are TRBV28 and TRBJ2-7, with 7 positions matching TRBD2. V was pared by 3 bases and J by 5 bases, with 10 bases of the junction left unmatched. The CDR3 runs 15 residues. CDR1 is MDHEN and CDR2 is SYDVKM in the germline V gene.

J is TRBJ1-6 and V is TRBV5-8; D is perhaps TRBD1 (5 bases). The germline V gene encodes CDR1 SGHTS and CDR2 YDEGEE. The CDR3 loop spans 15 amino acids. The germline V and J ends were trimmed by 1 base and 3 bases, with 8 bases remaining between them. As DNA, the CDR3 is TGTGCCAGCAGCTTGCAGGGCAGCTATAATTCACCCCTCCACTTT. Translation: CASSLQGSYNSPLHF.

In its sample, this clonotype was seen many times. The chain is built from TRBV28 and TRBJ1-3; TRBD1 matches at 9 bases. The germline V gene encodes CDR1 MDHEN and CDR2 SYDVKM. The CDR3 spans 14 residues. J was trimmed by 7 bases and V by 4 bases; bases with no gene match: 5. DNA of the CDR3: TGTGCCAGCAGTTATGGGACAGGGTTGAACACCATATATTTT. The encoded protein is CASSYGTGLNTIYF.

This clonotype was detected many times. The chain joins TRBV7-9 to TRBJ2-7, with D tentatively TRBD1 (6 bases). The V end was cut by 5 bases, the J end by 2 bases, with 13 bases between. The length of the CDR3 is 14 residues. The germline V gene encodes CDR1 SEHNR and CDR2 FQNEAQ (reference sequence). In DNA form, the CDR3 reads TGTGCCAGCAGCCAGGGACATGCCCCCTACGAGCAGTACTTC. Its translation is CASSQGHAPYEQYF.

This clonotype was seen repeatedly, ten times or more. This chain uses TRBV7-2 with TRBJ1-1, with D tentatively TRBD1 (5 bases). V was trimmed by 1 base and J by 4 bases, leaving 16 bases between them. Germline CDR1 SGHTA, CDR2 FQGNSA. The CDR3 has 16 residues. In nucleotides, the CDR3 is TGTGCCAGCAGCTTAGTATATCCAGGGTTGGGCACTGAAGCTTTCTTT. As protein: CASSLVYPGLGTEAFF.

This clonotype showed up many times. This chain uses TRBV3-1 with TRBJ2-7, with 9 bases fitting TRBD1. V lost 0 bases, J lost 4 bases, and 4 bases stayed unmatched. The CDR3 consists of 15 residues. The germline V gene encodes CDR1 LGHDT and CDR2 YNNKEL (reference sequence). The CDR3 DNA is TGTGCCAGCAGCCAAGATGGGGGACAGGGTTACGAGCAGTACTTC. It encodes CASSQDGGQGYEQYF.

J is TRBJ2-7 and V is TRBV24-1; 12 bases match TRBD2. This CDR3 spans 20 amino acids. The V and J ends lost 7 bases and 3 bases, in that order; junction bases with no gene match: 21. Looked up from germline, CDR1 is KGHDR and CDR2 is SFDVKD. For the CDR3, the DNA is TGTGCCACCAGCCCCCGGCCGGGACTAGCGGGCCCCGGTTCCCTCTACGAGCAGTACTTC. This codes for CATSPRPGLAGPGSLYEQYF.

This clonotype was recorded a few times. Germline is not matched at one junction end, which may reflect a read error. The chain uses TRBV20-1 and TRBJ1-1; 7 nucleotides align to TRBD1. Germline V gene lookup returns CDR1 DFQATT and CDR2 SNEGSKA (reference sequence). CDR3 size: 13 residues. The CDR3 coding sequence is TGCAGTGTTAGACAGGGCGTGAACACTGAAGCTTTCTTT. It translates to CSVRQGVNTEAFF.

This clonotype was observed at least ten times. J is TRBJ2-1 and V is TRBV5-1, with TRBD2 matching over 10 bases. The J segment lost 9 bases and the V segment lost 4 bases, leaving 13 bases of the junction unmatched. Germline CDR1 is SGHRS and CDR2 is YFSETQ. The CDR3 consists of 16 residues. The CDR3 reads CASSRDPSGSGGEQFF. The DNA of the CDR3 is TGCGCCAGCAGCCGGGATCCTAGCGGGAGTGGGGGTGAGCAGTTCTTC.

A few counts support this clonotype. The gene calls are TRBV24-1 and TRBJ1-6; weak D call: TRBD1 (5 bases). V lost 0 bases and J 10 bases, leaving 6 bases between the germline ends. CDR1 is KGHDR, CDR2 SFDVKD, per germline. The CDR3 has 13 residues. The CDR3 nucleotides are TGTGCCACCAGTGATTTGGGGGCGTCACCCCTCCACTTT. Its protein is CATSDLGASPLHF.

This clonotype appeared many times. V usage is TRBV11-2 and J usage is TRBJ2-3, with 8 bases matching TRBD2. The CDR3 has 16 amino acids. With 1 base clipped from V and 3 bases from J, the junction kept 6 bases outside the gene matches. Germline V gives CDR1 SGHAT, CDR2 FQNNGV. The CDR3 nucleotides read TGTGCCAGCAGCTTAGTTTCGGGAGGGCCGACAGATACGCAGTATTTT. As protein: CASSLVSGGPTDTQYF.

The chain has TRBV30 and TRBJ2-1, with D perhaps matching TRBD2 (5 bases). CDR1 and CDR2 (germline): GTSNPN, SVGIG (reference sequence). This CDR3 comprises 11 residues. Trimming pared 2 bases from V and 8 bases from J, leaving 7 bases between. The CDR3 here is CAWSTGYEQFF. The CDR3 DNA reads TGTGCCTGGAGTACGGGATATGAGCAGTTCTTC.